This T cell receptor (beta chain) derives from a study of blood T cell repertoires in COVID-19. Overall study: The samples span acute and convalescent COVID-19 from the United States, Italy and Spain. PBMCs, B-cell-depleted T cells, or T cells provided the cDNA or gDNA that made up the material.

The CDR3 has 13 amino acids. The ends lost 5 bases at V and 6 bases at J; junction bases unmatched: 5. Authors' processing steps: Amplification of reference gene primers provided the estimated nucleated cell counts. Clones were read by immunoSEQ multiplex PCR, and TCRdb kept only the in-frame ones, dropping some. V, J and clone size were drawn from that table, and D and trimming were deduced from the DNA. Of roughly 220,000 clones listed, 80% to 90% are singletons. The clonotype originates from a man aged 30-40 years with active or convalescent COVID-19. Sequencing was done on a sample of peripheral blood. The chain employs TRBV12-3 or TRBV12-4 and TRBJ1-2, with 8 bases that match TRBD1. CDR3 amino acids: CASSRTGYHGYTF. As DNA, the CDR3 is TGTGCCAGCAGTCGGACAGGGTATCATGGCTACACCTTC.